This T cell receptor (beta chain) is drawn from a study of IL-17A CD8 T cells in psoriatic arthritis synovium. In the study overall: The study was designed to define the phenotype, molecular profile and function of synovial IL-17A+CD8+ T cells in the pathogenesis of psoriatic arthritis. The full study reports these points: Although some individual clones took up over 4% of the repertoire, most synovial CD8+ subsets stayed polyclonal. Only three patients were included in the TCR sequencing, a limited sample size that the authors acknowledged. Because no psoriatic arthritis synovial tissue samples were available, cells were taken from synovial fluid instead of synovial tissue.

In the case of this clone: Its antigen is unknown. Base qualities were left out, and no much larger clone turns up one base away.

Synovial fluid effusions were drawn from actively inflamed joints of patients with psoriatic arthritis. Memory CD8+ T cells in synovial fluid were sorted patient by patient into Tc17 (IL-17A+) cells, bulk memory cells and Tc1 (IL-17A-IFNgamma+) cells in order to compare their TCR repertoires. The psoriatic arthritis patients fulfilled the Classification of Psoriatic Arthritis Study Group (CASPAR) criteria. CD45RA-CD27+/- plus CD45RA+CD27- cells were sorted as bulk memory CD8+ T cells. Sorted CD8+ T cell subsets from the synovial fluid of three patients with psoriatic arthritis were subjected to TCRbeta sequencing. After isolation with Lymphoprep, synovial fluid mononuclear cells were cryopreserved in liquid nitrogen until use. Cryopreservation medium contained around 46% fetal calf serum and approximately 9.4% dimethyl sulfoxide. DNA was extracted (Qiagen), and TCRbeta V-D-J rearrangements were subjected to bias-controlled amplification followed by high-throughput sequencing (immunoSEQ; Adaptive Biotech). The authors processed their data as follows. The immunoSEQ Analyzer platform was used to analyze productive sequences at the sequence level. Clonality was computed as 1 minus Pielou's evenness, ranging from 0 (highly polyclonal) to 1 (monoclonal). How much repertoires overlapped between subsets was quantified with the Morisita index, which goes from 0 (no similarity) to 1 (complete similarity). Entries here come from immuneACCESS through TCRdb and include only in-frame sequences with V and J called. Some clones fail to appear in such tables; in the studies checked, an unresolved V gene covers under half of the shortfall, and the cause of the remainder is unknown. V and J calls plus clone size are reproduced from that table; the DNA served to infer D and trimming. Recorded for this sample are around 2,000 clones; under 75% of them occurred a single time. Jointly, the top ten make up approximately 10% of the sample.

V and J are truncated by 10 bases and 0 bases respectively, leaving an intervening sequence of 14 bases. As encoded in the germline V gene, CDR1 is SNHLY while CDR2 is FYNNEI. Its CDR3 holds 14 amino acids, cysteine through phenylalanine. Only CDR3 DNA is held: 42 bases, read in frame from base 1. This chain joins TRBV2 to TRBJ2-3; TRBD2 is a possible D gene, resting on 5 matching bases. What was sequenced was memory CD8+ T cells from synovial fluid. The cell subset or site label corresponds to: bulk memory CD8+ T cells (CD45RA-CD27+/- and CD45RA+CD27-). The TCR was taken from a human donor with psoriatic arthritis. CDR3 reads: CATTGSPSTDTQYF. The DNA sequence is given as TGTGCCACCACGGGGAGCCCTAGCACAGATACGCAGTATTTT.